This is a list of T cell receptor beta chains from one sample in a study of cytomegalovirus exposure and HLA in healthy donors. Only in-frame clones appear in the TCRdb table, and some are missing; sequencing was by immunoSEQ multiplex PCR. The data hold 140,000 or so clones, with roughly 80% observed a single time. Sequencing was performed on PBMCs. The source of these receptors is a male donor in good health and CMV-seronegative. The CDR3 runs from the conserved cysteine through the conserved F or W. Fields, in order: J gene, V gene, D gene, clone size, CDR3 protein, CDR3 DNA. A D gene is named only where the DNA matches it firmly. Only part of the rows carry a size: once, few, many, or a class if the clone is expanded.

J: TRBJ1-2; V: TRBV11-2; D: .; size: .; CDR3: CASSPIKGPRNYGYTF; DNA: TGTGCCAGCAGCCCCATCAAGGGGCCTCGGAACTATGGCTACACCTTC
J: TRBJ2-1; V: TRBV19; D: .; size: few; CDR3: CASSMRQYNEQFF; DNA: TGTGCCAGTAGTATGCGACAGTACAATGAGCAGTTCTTC
J: TRBJ2-7; V: TRBV27; D: TRBD1; size: .; CDR3: CASSPNRDRAHEQYF; DNA: TGTGCCAGCAGCCCAAACCGGGACAGGGCCCACGAGCAGTACTTC
J: TRBJ2-7; V: TRBV4-3; D: TRBD2; size: .; CDR3: CASSHETLAGGPYEQYF; DNA: TGCGCCAGCAGCCACGAAACACTAGCGGGAGGGCCATACGAGCAGTACTTC
J: TRBJ2-1; V: TRBV7-9; D: .; size: .; CDR3: CASTRDNSYNEQFF; DNA: TGTGCCAGCACGCGCGATAACTCCTACAATGAGCAGTTCTTC
J: TRBJ2-7; V: TRBV7-2; D: TRBD2; size: .; CDR3: CASSLVGLAHEQYF; DNA: TGTGCCAGCAGCTTAGTGGGACTAGCCCACGAGCAGTACTTC
J: TRBJ2-1; V: TRBV13; D: .; size: .; CDR3: CASSLVSGYNEQFF; DNA: TGTGCCAGCAGCTTAGTTAGTGGCTACAATGAGCAGTTCTTC
J: TRBJ1-5; V: TRBV6-5; D: .; size: .; CDR3: CASRPSQNQPQHF; DNA: TGTGCCAGCAGGCCCAGTCAAAATCAGCCCCAGCATTTT
J: TRBJ2-1; V: TRBV28; D: TRBD1; size: .; CDR3: CASSLAGGTEQFF; DNA: TGTGCCAGCAGTTTGGCAGGGGGAACTGAGCAGTTCTTC
J: TRBJ2-3; V: TRBV7-9; D: TRBD2; size: .; CDR3: CAGTAGVTDTQYF; DNA: TGTGCCGGCACAGCGGGAGTCACAGATACGCAGTATTTT
J: TRBJ1-5; V: TRBV7-9; D: TRBD1; size: .; CDR3: CSSSLEDRETGQPQHF; DNA: TGTTCCAGCAGCTTAGAGGACAGGGAGACCGGTCAGCCCCAGCATTTT
J: TRBJ2-5; V: TRBV5-1; D: TRBD2; size: .; CDR3: CASSLSGGETQYF; DNA: TGCGCCAGCAGCTTGTCCGGGGGGGAGACCCAGTACTTC
J: TRBJ2-7; V: TRBV6-5; D: TRBD1; size: .; CDR3: CASSQTGAAYEQYF; DNA: TGTGCCAGCAGCCAGACAGGGGCGGCCTACGAGCAGTACTTC
J: TRBJ2-1; V: TRBV18; D: TRBD2; size: .; CDR3: CASSPSTSGAYNEQFF; DNA: TGTGCCAGCTCACCGTCGACTAGCGGGGCTTACAATGAGCAGTTCTTC
J: TRBJ2-1; V: TRBV27; D: TRBD2; size: .; CDR3: CASSSIAGVYNEQFF; DNA: TGTGCCAGCAGCTCGATAGCGGGAGTCTACAATGAGCAGTTCTTC
J: TRBJ2-3; V: TRBV5-4; D: TRBD2; size: .; CDR3: CASSQRTSGTSTDTQYF; DNA: TGTGCCAGCAGCCAAAGGACTAGCGGGACCAGCACAGATACGCAGTATTTT
J: TRBJ1-1; V: TRBV6-5; D: TRBD1; size: .; CDR3: CASSDTRGDTEAFF; DNA: TGTGCCAGCAGTGATACCAGGGGGGACACTGAAGCTTTCTTT
J: TRBJ2-2; V: TRBV7-3; D: TRBD1; size: .; CDR3: CASSLTGGATGELFF; DNA: TGTGCCAGCAGCTTAACAGGGGGCGCAACCGGGGAGCTGTTTTTT
J: TRBJ2-5; V: TRBV27; D: .; size: .; CDR3: CASSPGWPRETQYF; DNA: TGTGCCAGCAGTCCCGGGTGGCCCCGGGAGACCCAGTACTTC
J: TRBJ2-2; V: TRBV10-3; D: TRBD2; size: .; CDR3: CAIGGTSPGELFF; DNA: TGTGCCATCGGCGGGACTAGCCCCGGGGAGCTGTTTTTT
J: TRBJ1-1; V: TRBV7-9; D: .; size: .; CDR3: CASRGGYTEAFF; DNA: TGTGCCAGCAGGGGGGGTTACACTGAAGCTTTCTTT
J: TRBJ2-3; V: TRBV7-9; D: .; size: .; CDR3: CASSFWQGPDTQYF; DNA: TGTGCCAGCAGCTTTTGGCAGGGCCCAGATACGCAGTATTTT
J: TRBJ1-1; V: TRBV9; D: TRBD1; size: .; CDR3: CASSVGGQGAMNTEAFF; DNA: TGTGCCAGCAGCGTAGGTGGGCAGGGGGCCATGAACACTGAAGCTTTCTTT
J: TRBJ1-1; V: TRBV30; D: .; size: .; CDR3: CAWKGVGRNTEAFF; DNA: TGTGCCTGGAAGGGGGTCGGCCGGAACACTGAAGCTTTCTTT
J: TRBJ1-5; V: TRBV4-1; D: .; size: once; CDR3: CASSQEGDQPQHF; DNA: TGCGCCAGCAGCCAAGAGGGCGATCAGCCCCAGCATTTT
J: TRBJ1-5; V: TRBV5-3; D: .; size: .; CDR3: CARSPERGHNQPQHF; DNA: TGTGCCAGAAGCCCCGAAAGGGGCCACAATCAGCCCCAGCATTTT
J: TRBJ2-3; V: TRBV6-1; D: TRBD2; size: .; CDR3: CASTHPSGMTDTQYF; DNA: TGTGCCAGCACCCATCCTAGCGGGATGACAGATACGCAGTATTTT
J: TRBJ2-1; V: TRBV6-5; D: TRBD1; size: .; CDR3: CASSYSGQGARNEQFF; DNA: TGTGCCAGCAGTTACTCGGGACAGGGGGCCAGAAATGAGCAGTTCTTC
J: TRBJ2-1; V: TRBV18; D: .; size: .; CDR3: CASSRTGNEQFF; DNA: TGTGCCAGCTCACGAACAGGGAATGAGCAGTTCTTC
J: TRBJ2-5; V: TRBV5-1; D: .; size: once; CDR3: CASSLGQAETQYF; DNA: TGCGCCAGCAGCTTGGGACAGGCAGAGACCCAGTACTTC
J: TRBJ1-2; V: TRBV28; D: TRBD1; size: .; CDR3: CASSILSGTAAGYTF; DNA: TGTGCCAGCAGTATCCTCTCGGGGACAGCGGCGGGCTACACCTTC
J: TRBJ2-1; V: TRBV2; D: TRBD1; size: once; CDR3: CASRGTGLDNEQFF; DNA: TGTGCCAGCAGAGGGACAGGGCTCGACAATGAGCAGTTCTTC
J: TRBJ2-1; V: TRBV30; D: .; size: .; CDR3: CAWRSGVSNEQFF; DNA: TGTGCCTGGAGATCCGGGGTCTCCAATGAGCAGTTCTTC
J: TRBJ2-7; V: TRBV11-2; D: .; size: once; CDR3: CASRLTGTDEQYF; DNA: TGTGCCAGCAGGCTAACAGGGACGGACGAGCAGTACTTC
J: TRBJ2-5; V: TRBV5-6; D: TRBD1; size: .; CDR3: CASSLPQGALAQYF; DNA: TGTGCCAGCAGCTTGCCACAGGGGGCGTTGGCCCAGTACTTC
J: TRBJ1-5; V: TRBV6-6; D: .; size: few; CDR3: CASHLGAQPQHF; DNA: TGTGCCAGCCATTTAGGGGCTCAGCCCCAGCATTTT
J: TRBJ2-1; V: TRBV11-3; D: TRBD2; size: .; CDR3: CASSLLAGVTEQFF; DNA: TGTGCCAGCAGCTTACTAGCGGGAGTCACTGAGCAGTTCTTC
J: TRBJ1-5; V: TRBV27; D: .; size: .; CDR3: CASSSPWESNQPQHF; DNA: TGTGCCAGCAGTTCCCCGTGGGAGTCCAATCAGCCCCAGCATTTT
J: TRBJ2-3; V: TRBV28; D: TRBD2; size: .; CDR3: CASRLAGDTQYF; DNA: TGTGCCAGCAGATTAGCGGGAGATACGCAGTATTTT
J: TRBJ1-2; V: TRBV11-2; D: .; size: .; CDR3: CASSLGGGIGYTF; DNA: TGTGCCAGCAGCTTAGGGGGCGGGATTGGCTACACCTTC
J: TRBJ1-1; V: TRBV6-6; D: .; size: .; CDR3: CASGRGDTEAFF; DNA: TGTGCCAGCGGGAGGGGGGACACTGAAGCTTTCTTT
J: TRBJ2-1; V: TRBV5-1; D: .; size: few; CDR3: CASSPPSEEQFF; DNA: TGCGCCAGCAGCCCCCCTAGCGAAGAGCAGTTCTTC